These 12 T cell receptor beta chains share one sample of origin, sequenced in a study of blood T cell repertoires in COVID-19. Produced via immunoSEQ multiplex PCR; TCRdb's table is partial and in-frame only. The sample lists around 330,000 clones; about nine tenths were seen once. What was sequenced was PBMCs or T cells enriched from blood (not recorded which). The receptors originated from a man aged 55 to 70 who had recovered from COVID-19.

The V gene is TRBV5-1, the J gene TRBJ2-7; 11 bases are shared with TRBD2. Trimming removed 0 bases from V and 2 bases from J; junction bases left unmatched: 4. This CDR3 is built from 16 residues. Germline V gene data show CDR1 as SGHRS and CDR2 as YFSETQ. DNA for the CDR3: TGCGCCAGCAGCTTGGGGGTAGCGGGAGGGACCTACGAGCAGTACTTC. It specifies CASSLGVAGGTYEQYF.

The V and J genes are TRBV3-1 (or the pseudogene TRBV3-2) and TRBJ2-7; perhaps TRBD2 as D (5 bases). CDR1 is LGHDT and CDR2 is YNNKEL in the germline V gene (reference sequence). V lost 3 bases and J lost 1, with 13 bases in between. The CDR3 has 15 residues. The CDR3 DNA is TGTGCCAGCAGCCATCGAGGGAGCGGTTCCTACGAGCAGTACTTC. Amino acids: CASSHRGSGSYEQYF.

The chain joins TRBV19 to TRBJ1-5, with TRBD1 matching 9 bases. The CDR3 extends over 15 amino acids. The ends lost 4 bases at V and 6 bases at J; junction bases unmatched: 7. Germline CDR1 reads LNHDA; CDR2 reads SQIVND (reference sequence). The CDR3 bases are TGTGCCAGTAGTAAACAACAGGGGGCGAGTCAGCCCCAGCATTTT. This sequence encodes CASSKQQGASQPQHF.

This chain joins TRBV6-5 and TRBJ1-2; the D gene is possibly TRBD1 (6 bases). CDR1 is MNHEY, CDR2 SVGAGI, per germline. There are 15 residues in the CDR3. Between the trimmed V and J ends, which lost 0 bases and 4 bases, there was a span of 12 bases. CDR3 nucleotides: TGTGCCAGCAGTTACTCGATACAGGGTGGCTATGGCTACACCTTC. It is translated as CASSYSIQGGYGYTF.

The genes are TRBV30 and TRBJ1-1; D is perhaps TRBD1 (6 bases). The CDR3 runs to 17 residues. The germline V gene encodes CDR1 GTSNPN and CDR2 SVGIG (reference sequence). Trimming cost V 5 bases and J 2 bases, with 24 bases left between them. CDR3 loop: CAWGEIARGLRNTEAFF. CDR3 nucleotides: TGTGCCTGGGGGGAAATCGCGCGGGGGCTAAGAAACACTGAAGCTTTCTTT.

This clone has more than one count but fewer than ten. CDR3 amino acids: CASSSPGASSYEQYF. The CDR3 region has the DNA TGTGCCAGCAGCTCCCCAGGGGCTAGCTCCTACGAGCAGTACTTC. The chain carries TRBV5-4 and TRBJ2-7, with TRBD1 as a possible D gene (6 bases). Germline-derived CDR1 and CDR2 are SGHNT and YYREEE (reference sequence). V gave up 3 bases and J gave up 0 bases, with 13 bases separating them. There are 15 residues in the CDR3.

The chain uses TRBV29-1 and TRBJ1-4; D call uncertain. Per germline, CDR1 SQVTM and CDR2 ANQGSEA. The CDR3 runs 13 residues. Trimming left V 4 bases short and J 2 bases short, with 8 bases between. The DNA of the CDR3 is TGCAGCGTTGGGGCGGGGACTAATGAAAAACTGTTTTTT. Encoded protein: CSVGAGTNEKLFF.

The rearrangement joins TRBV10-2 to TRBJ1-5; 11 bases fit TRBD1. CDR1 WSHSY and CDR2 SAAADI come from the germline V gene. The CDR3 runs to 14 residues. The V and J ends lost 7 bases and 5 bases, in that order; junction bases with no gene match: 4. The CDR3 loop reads CASTRTGGDQPQHF. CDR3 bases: TGCGCCAGCACCAGGACAGGGGGCGATCAGCCCCAGCATTTT.

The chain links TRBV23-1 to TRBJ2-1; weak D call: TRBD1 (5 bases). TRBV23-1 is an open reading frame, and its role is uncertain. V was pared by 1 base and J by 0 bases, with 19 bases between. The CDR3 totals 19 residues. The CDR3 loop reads CASSQFIGVVSSSYNEQFF. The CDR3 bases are TGCGCCAGCAGTCAATTTATAGGGGTTGTATCGAGCTCCTACAATGAGCAGTTCTTC.

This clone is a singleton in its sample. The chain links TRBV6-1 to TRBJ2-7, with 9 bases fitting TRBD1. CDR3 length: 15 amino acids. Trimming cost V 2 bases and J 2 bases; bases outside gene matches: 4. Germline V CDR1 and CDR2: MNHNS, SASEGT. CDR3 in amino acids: CASSETGGVAYEQYF. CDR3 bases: TGTGCCAGCAGTGAAACAGGGGGCGTCGCCTACGAGCAGTACTTC.

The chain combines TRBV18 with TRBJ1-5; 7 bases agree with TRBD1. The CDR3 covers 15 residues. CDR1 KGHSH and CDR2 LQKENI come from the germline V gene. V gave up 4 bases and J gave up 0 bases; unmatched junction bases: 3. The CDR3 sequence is CASSLGQISNQPQHF. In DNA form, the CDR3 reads TGTGCCAGCTCACTGGGACAGATTAGCAATCAGCCCCAGCATTTT.

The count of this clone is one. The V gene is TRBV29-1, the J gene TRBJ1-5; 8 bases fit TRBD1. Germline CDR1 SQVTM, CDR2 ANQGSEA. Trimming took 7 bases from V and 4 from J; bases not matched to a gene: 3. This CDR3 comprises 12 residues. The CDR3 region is CSAQGANQPQHF. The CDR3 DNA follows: TGCAGCGCCCAGGGGGCAAATCAGCCCCAGCATTTT.